The rows below give T cell receptor beta chains drawn from one sample of a study of CXCR3-negative and CXCR3-positive naive CD8 T cells. TCRdb re-called the 5' RACE reads and gives one entry per CDR3 protein, without DNA. Across tens of thousands of distinct CDR3 sequences, the top ten clones capture 20% to 25% of the sample. The sequencing input was memory CD8+ T cells from blood. These TCRs come from a human donor in good health. Some clones in this sample may be carry-over from other donors' samples. The CDR3 runs from the conserved cysteine through the conserved F or W.

V	J	CDR3
TRBV29-1	TRBJ2-7	CSVEDRVRGSYEQYF
TRBV25-1	TRBJ2-7	CASSESVGASYEQYF
TRBV7-9	TRBJ2-7	CASSPPTEWYEQYF
TRBV5-5	TRBJ1-2	CASSLGQDGYGYTF
TRBV4-1	TRBJ2-7	CASSQERGTYEQYF
TRBV14	TRBJ2-2	CASSRTSGTGELFF
TRBV7-2	TRBJ2-3	CASSLFSGAGVSDTQYF
TRBV6-5	TRBJ2-7	CASSSLAGGPDEQYF
TRBV9	TRBJ2-2	CASSVRSGNTGELFF
TRBV10-3	TRBJ2-2	CAISESKSGGMNTGELFF
TRBV15	TRBJ2-1	CATSAGRGPNEQFF
TRBV25-1	TRBJ1-4	CASSDGENEKLFF
TRBV6-4	TRBJ2-3	CASSDTQTDTQYF
TRBV28	TRBJ2-1	CASSSFQRGGRSYNEQFF
TRBV7-6	TRBJ2-7	CASSLGTAGYEQYF
TRBV6-4	TRBJ2-1	CASSDRQGSYNEQFF
TRBV10-3	TRBJ2-2	CAISGQGGSTGELFF
TRBV2	TRBJ2-1	CASSDPRGDSSYNEQFF